This T cell receptor (beta chain) was identified in a study of blood T cell repertoires in COVID-19. About the research overall: The samples span acute and convalescent COVID-19 from the United States, Italy and Spain. Nucleic acid was either cDNA or gDNA, and it came from T cells, B-cell-depleted T cells, or PBMCs.

Original processing methods: Researchers report that nucleated cell counts were estimated from reference gene primer amplification. Libraries were prepared by immunoSEQ multiplex PCR; TCRdb keeps only in-frame clonotypes and omits some of them. V and J calls and clone size are copied from that table; D and trimming were computed from the DNA. The table lists about 130,000 clones, around 89% of them singletons. Followed longitudinally, the Seattle patients had been enrolled during active infection. The germline CDR1 and CDR2 sequences are LGHDT and YNNKEL (reference sequence). This CDR3 spans 15 amino acids. Trimming pared 3 bases from V and 5 bases from J, leaving 15 bases between.

Sequencing was done on a sample of peripheral blood. This clonotype was sampled from a man aged 55 to 69 with COVID-19, enrolled during active disease. This chain joins TRBV3-1 (or the pseudogene TRBV3-2) and TRBJ2-3; weak D call: TRBD2 (6 bases). The CDR3 DNA reads TGTGCCAGCAGCCAGGAACACCCCGGGGGAGATACGCAGTATTTT. This translates into CASSQEHPGGDTQYF.